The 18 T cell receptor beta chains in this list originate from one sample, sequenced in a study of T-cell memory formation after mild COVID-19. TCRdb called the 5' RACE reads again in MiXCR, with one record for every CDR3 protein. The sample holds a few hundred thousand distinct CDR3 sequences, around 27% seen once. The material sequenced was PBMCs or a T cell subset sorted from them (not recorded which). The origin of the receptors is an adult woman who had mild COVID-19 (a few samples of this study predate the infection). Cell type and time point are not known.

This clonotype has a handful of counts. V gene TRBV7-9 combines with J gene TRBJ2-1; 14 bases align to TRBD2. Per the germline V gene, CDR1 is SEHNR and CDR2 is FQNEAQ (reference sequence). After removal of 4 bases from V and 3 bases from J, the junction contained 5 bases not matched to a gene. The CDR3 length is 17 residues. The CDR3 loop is CASSSSTSGRDYNEQFF. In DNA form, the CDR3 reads TGTGCCAGCAGCTCGTCGACTAGCGGGAGGGACTACAATGAGCAGTTCTTC.

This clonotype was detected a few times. The CDR3, as DNA: TGTGCCAGCAGTTTCGCGGGACCCGGGACTGAAGCTTTCTTT. Translated, it gives CASSFAGPGTEAFF. V is TRBV12-3 or TRBV12-4 and J is TRBJ1-1, with D possibly being TRBD1 (5 bases). This CDR3 contains 14 residues. V dropped 3 bases and J dropped 5 bases, with 13 bases sitting between them.

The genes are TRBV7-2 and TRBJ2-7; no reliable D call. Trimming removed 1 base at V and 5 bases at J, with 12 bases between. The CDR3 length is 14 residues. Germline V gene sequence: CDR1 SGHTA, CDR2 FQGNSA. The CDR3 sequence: CASSLVWPRDEQYF. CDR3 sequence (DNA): TGTGCCAGCAGCTTAGTTTGGCCGCGCGACGAGCAGTACTTC.

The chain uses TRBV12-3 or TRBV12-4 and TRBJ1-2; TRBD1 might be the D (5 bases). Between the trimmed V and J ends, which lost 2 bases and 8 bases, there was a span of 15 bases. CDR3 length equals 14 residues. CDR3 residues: CASSLRRGGRGYTF. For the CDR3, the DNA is TGTGCCAGCAGTTTAAGGAGGGGAGGTCGCGGCTACACCTTC.

CDR3 protein: CASSPQRALYEQYF. Here the CDR3 DNA reads TGCGCCAGCAGCCCCCAGCGGGCCCTCTACGAGCAGTACTTC. The chain employs TRBV4-1 and TRBJ2-7, with D possibly TRBD2 on 6 matching bases. The CDR3 spans 14 residues. Germline V gene data show CDR1 as MGHRA and CDR2 as YSYEKL. V was cut by 4 bases and J by 3 bases, with 13 bases left in between.

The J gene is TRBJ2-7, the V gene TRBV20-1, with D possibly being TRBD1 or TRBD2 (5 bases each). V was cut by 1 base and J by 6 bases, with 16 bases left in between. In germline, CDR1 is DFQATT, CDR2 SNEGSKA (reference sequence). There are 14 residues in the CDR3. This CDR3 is CSARGSSGDGEQYF. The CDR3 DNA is TGCAGTGCTAGAGGATCCAGTGGGGACGGCGAGCAGTACTTC.

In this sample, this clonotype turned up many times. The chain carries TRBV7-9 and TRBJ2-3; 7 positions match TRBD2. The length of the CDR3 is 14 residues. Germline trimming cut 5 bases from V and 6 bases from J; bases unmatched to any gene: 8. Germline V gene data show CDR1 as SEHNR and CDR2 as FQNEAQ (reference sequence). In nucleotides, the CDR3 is TGTGCCAGCAGCAAAAGCGGGGCGAGCGATACGCAGTATTTT. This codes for CASSKSGASDTQYF.

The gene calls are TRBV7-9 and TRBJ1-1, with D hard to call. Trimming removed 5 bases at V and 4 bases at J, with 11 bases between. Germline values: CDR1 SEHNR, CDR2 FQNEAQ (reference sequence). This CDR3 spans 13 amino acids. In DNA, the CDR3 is TGTGCCAGCAGCGCCCAAGAAGGCACTGAAGCTTTCTTT. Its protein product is CASSAQEGTEAFF. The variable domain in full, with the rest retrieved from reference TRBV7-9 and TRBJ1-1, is DTGVSQNPRHKITKRGQNVTFRCDPISEHNRLYWYRQTLGQGPEFLTYFQNEAQLEKSRLLSDRFSAERPKGSFSTLEIQRTEQGDSAMYLCASSAQEGTEAFFGQGTRLTVV.

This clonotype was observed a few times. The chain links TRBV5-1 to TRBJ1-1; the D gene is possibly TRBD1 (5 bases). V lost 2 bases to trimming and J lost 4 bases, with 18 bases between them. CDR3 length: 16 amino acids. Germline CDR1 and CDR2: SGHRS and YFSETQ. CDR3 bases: TGCGCCAGCAGCTTTTTATCGGGGCGCGGTGGCACTGAAGCTTTCTTT. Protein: CASSFLSGRGGTEAFF.

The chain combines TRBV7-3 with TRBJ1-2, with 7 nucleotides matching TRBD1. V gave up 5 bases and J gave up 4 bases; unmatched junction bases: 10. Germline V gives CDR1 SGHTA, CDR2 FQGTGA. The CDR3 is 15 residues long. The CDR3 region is CASSPGGKGLYGYTF. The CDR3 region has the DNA TGTGCCAGCAGCCCAGGGGGGAAGGGACTCTATGGCTACACCTTC.

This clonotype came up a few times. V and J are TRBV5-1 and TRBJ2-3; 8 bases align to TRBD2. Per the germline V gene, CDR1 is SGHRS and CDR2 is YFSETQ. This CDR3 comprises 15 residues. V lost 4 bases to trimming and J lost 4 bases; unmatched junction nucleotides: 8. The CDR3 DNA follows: TGCGCCAGCAGCCCGGGAGCGGGAGAAGCAGATACGCAGTATTTT. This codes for CASSPGAGEADTQYF.

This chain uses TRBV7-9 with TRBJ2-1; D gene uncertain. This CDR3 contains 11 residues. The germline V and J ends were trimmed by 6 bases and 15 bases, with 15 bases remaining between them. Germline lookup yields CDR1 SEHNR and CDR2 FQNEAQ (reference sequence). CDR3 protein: CASSFGEVRFF. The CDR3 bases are TGTGCCAGCAGTTTTGGGGAAGTTCGGTTCTTC.

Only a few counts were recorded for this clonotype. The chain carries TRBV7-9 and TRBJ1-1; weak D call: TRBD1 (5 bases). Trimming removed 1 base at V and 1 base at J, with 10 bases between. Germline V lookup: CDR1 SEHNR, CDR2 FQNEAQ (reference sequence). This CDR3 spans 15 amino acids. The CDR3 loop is CASSLVGTRNTEAFF. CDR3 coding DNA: TGTGCCAGCAGCTTAGTAGGGACCCGGAACACTGAAGCTTTCTTT.

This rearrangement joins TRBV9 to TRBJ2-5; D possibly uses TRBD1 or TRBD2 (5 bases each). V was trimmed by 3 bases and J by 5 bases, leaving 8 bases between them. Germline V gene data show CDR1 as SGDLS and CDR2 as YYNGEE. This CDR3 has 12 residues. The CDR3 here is CASSGREETQYF. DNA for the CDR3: TGTGCCAGCAGCGGCAGGGAGGAGACCCAGTACTTC.

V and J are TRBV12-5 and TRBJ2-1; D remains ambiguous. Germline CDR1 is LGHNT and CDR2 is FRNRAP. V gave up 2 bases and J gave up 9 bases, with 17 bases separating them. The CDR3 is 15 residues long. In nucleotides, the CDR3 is TGTGCTAGTGGTTTGATGACGGGCCCGCGAGGTGAGCAGTTCTTC. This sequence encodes CASGLMTGPRGEQFF.

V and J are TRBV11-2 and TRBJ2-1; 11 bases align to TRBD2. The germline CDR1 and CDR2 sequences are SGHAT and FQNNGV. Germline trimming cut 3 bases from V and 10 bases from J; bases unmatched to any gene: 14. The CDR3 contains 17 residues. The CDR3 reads CASSLGRLAGSLMEQFF. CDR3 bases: TGTGCCAGCAGCTTGGGGCGACTAGCGGGGTCCCTGATGGAGCAGTTCTTC.

The CDR3 is CSVAPGLALQDTQYF. The CDR3 nucleotides read TGCAGCGTTGCCCCGGGACTAGCGTTGCAAGATACGCAGTATTTT. The gene calls are TRBV29-1 and TRBJ2-3; 10 bases agree with TRBD2. Trimming took 4 bases from V and 5 from J; bases not matched to a gene: 9. Germline values: CDR1 SQVTM, CDR2 ANQGSEA. The CDR3 has 15 amino acids.

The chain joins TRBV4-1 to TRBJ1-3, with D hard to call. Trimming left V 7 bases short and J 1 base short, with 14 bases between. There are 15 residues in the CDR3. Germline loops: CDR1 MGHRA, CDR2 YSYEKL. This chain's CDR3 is CASKPAGSSGNTIYF. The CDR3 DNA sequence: TGCGCCAGCAAACCGGCAGGCTCGTCTGGAAACACCATATATTTT.